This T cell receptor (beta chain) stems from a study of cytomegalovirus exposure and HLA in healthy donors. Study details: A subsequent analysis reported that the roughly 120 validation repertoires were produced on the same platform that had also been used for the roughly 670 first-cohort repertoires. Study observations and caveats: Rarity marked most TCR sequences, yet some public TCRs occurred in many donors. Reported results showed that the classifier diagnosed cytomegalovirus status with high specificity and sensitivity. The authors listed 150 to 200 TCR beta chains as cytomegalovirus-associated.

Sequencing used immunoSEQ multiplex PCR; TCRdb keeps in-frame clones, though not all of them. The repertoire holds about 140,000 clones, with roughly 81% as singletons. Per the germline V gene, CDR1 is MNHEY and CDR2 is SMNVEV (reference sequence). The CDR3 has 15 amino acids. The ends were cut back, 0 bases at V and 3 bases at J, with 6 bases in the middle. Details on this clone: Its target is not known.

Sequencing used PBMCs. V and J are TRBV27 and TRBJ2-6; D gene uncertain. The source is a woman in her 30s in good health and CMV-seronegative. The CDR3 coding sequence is TGTGCCAGCAGTTTATCGAGAGGTGGGGCCAACGTCCTGACTTTC. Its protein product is CASSLSRGGANVLTF.